The text below deals with one T cell receptor beta chain. This record belongs to a study of blood T cell repertoires in COVID-19. Some clones are missing from TCRdb's copy, which holds only in-frame ones; the method was immunoSEQ multiplex PCR. Here the sample spans about 230,000 clones, roughly 80% being singletons. The CDR3 totals 11 residues. V shed 5 bases and J shed 3 bases, with 8 bases lying between them. Germline V gene data show CDR1 as SQVTM and CDR2 as ANQGSEA. The source is a man aged 45 to 65 with active or convalescent COVID-19. The chain recombines TRBV29-1 with TRBJ2-7; D may be TRBD1 (5 bases). The sample consisted of peripheral blood. DNA for the CDR3: TGCAGCGTTCGCAGGGACTACGAGCAGTACTTC. Protein: CSVRRDYEQYF.